This T cell receptor (beta chain) derives from a study of blood T cell repertoires in COVID-19. Background on the study: Specimens from acute and convalescent COVID-19 originated in the United States, Italy and Spain. T cells, B-cell-depleted T cells, or PBMCs supplied cDNA or gDNA.

The CDR3 consists of 14 residues. J was trimmed by 1 base and V by 6 bases; bases with no gene match: 5. CDR1 and CDR2 from the germline V gene are KGHSY and FQNENV. Per the study methods: By means of reference gene primer amplification, nucleated cell counts were estimated. Profiling relied on immunoSEQ multiplex PCR, and the TCRdb table lists in-frame clones only, not all of them. V and J calls and clone size follow that table, whereas D and trimming were derived from the DNA. The repertoire holds roughly 250,000 clones, more than 70% seen once, with roughly 2% in the top ten. Recovered status in Cohort 3 required two negative PCRs, clearance, or symptom resolution.

This chain connects TRBV16 to TRBJ1-1; 7 nucleotides agree with TRBD1. The origin of this receptor is a woman aged 50 to 60 who had recovered from COVID-19. Material for sequencing was PBMCs or T cells enriched from blood (not recorded which). The CDR3 reads CASSFRDRNTEAFF. CDR3 DNA sequence: TGTGCCAGCAGTTTCCGGGACAGGAACACTGAAGCTTTCTTT.